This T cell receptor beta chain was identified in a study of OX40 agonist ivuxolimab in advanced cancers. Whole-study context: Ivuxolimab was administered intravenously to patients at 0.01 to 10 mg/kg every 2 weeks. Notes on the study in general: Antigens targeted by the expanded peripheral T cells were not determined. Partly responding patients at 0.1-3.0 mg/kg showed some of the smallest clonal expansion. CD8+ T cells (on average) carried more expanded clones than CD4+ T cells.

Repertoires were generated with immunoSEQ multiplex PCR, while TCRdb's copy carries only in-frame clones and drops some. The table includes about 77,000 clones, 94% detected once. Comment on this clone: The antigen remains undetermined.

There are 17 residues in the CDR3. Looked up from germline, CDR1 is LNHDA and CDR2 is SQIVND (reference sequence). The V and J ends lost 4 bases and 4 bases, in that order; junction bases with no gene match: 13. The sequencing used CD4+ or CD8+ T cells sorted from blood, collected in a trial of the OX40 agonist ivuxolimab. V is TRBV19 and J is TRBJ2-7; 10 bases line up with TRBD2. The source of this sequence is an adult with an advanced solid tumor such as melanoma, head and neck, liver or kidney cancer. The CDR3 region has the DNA TGTGCCAGTAGTAGCCTCCTGAAGCGGGAGGGCCCATACGAGCAGTACTTC. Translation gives CASSSLLKREGPYEQYF. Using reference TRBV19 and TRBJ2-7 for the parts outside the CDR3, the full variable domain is DGGITQSPKYLFRKEGQNVTLSCEQNLNHDAMYWYRQDPGQGLRLIYYSQIVNDFQKGDIAEGYSVSREKKESFPLTVTSAQKNPTAFYLCASSSLLKREGPYEQYFGPGTRLTVT.